The rows below give T cell receptor beta chains drawn from one sample of a study of regulatory T cells in long-lasting Graves disease. TCRdb fed the multiplex PCR reads into MiXCR, producing one record per CDR3 protein. The data show about 380,000 distinct CDR3 sequences, roughly 16% seen once. The source was peripheral blood mononuclear cells (PBMCs), collected at new diagnosis, from a patient treated with antithyroid drugs. These receptors were obtained from a female donor with Graves disease. The CDR3 runs from the conserved cysteine through the conserved F or W. The order of the fields is V gene, J gene, D gene, clone size, CDR3 protein, CDR3 DNA. D genes are given only for firm matches. Expanded clones are given a class, and other clones once, few, many or no size at all.

TRBV5-1,TRBJ2-3,TRBD2,many,CASSPSGSPRTGTDTQYF,TGCGCCAGCAGCCCTAGCGGCTCACCCCGAACCGGCACAGATACGCAGTATTTT
TRBV6-1,TRBJ1-6,-,few,CASHRGNNSPLHF,TGTGCCAGCCACCGGGGAAATAATTCACCCCTCCACTTT
TRBV27,TRBJ1-2,-,many,CASSFGRAGGYTF,TGTGCCAGCAGTTTTGGCAGGGCGGGTGGCTACACCTTC
TRBV18,TRBJ2-3,-,many,CASSPRISTDTQYF,TGTGCCAGCTCACCTAGGATTAGCACAGATACGCAGTATTTT
TRBV5-1,TRBJ1-5,-,-,CVSSLEGDSNQPQHF,TGCGTCAGCAGCTTGGAGGGCGATAGCAATCAGCCCCAGCATTTT
TRBV30,TRBJ1-4,-,many,CAWSKGTTNEKLFF,TGTGCCTGGAGTAAGGGGACAACTAATGAAAAACTGTTTTTT
TRBV3-1,TRBJ2-7,-,many,CASSQGHYEQYF,TGTGCCAGCAGCCAAGGGCATTACGAGCAGTACTTC
TRBV28,TRBJ2-3,-,many,CASSFPPSTTPFDTQYF,TGTGCCAGCAGTTTTCCCCCTTCGACAACTCCTTTCGATACGCAGTATTTT
TRBV18,TRBJ2-4,-,-,CASSPPEDLAKNIQYF,TGTGCCAGCTCACCACCCGAAGATCTAGCCAAAAACATTCAGTACTTC
TRBV4-1,TRBJ2-2,TRBD2,-,CASSQEAGGPYVGELFF,TGCGCCAGCAGCCAAGAAGCGGGGGGGCCTTATGTCGGGGAGCTGTTTTTT
TRBV12-3/TRBV12-4,TRBJ2-5,TRBD1,-,CASSPGQGSGQETQYF,TGTGCCAGCAGTCCGGGACAGGGCTCAGGTCAAGAGACCCAGTACTTC
TRBV20-1,TRBJ2-7,TRBD2,many,CSARDLGSGSRYEQYF,TGCAGTGCTAGAGATCTGGGGAGCGGGAGTCGGTACGAGCAGTACTTC
TRBV24-1,TRBJ2-2,-,-,CATSDPGRGSTGELFF,TGTGCCACCAGTGACCCGGGGAGGGGGAGCACCGGGGAGCTGTTTTTT
TRBV19,TRBJ2-6,-,-,CASKAQRGTGANVLTF,TGTGCCAGTAAAGCGCAACGGGGGACGGGGGCCAACGTCCTGACTTTC
TRBV29-1,TRBJ1-1,-,few,CSVRARGVAFF,TGCAGCGTCCGGGCCCGAGGTGTAGCTTTCTTT
TRBV12-3/TRBV12-4,TRBJ2-7,TRBD2,many,CASSLGGLARGYEQYF,TGTGCCAGCAGTTTAGGAGGACTAGCAAGAGGGTACGAGCAGTACTTC
TRBV4-2,TRBJ2-7,TRBD2,many,CASSQDRASGSYEQYF,TGTGCCAGCAGCCAAGATCGGGCTAGCGGGAGCTACGAGCAGTACTTC
TRBV20-1,TRBJ2-7,TRBD1,many,CSARDRRGSYEQYF,TGCAGTGCTAGAGATCGCAGGGGGTCCTACGAGCAGTACTTC
TRBV18,TRBJ1-3,-,few,CASSPRGASGNTIYF,TGTGCCAGCTCACCGCGGGGGGCCTCTGGAAACACCATATATTTT
TRBV5-1,TRBJ1-4,TRBD1,-,CASSLRSPGQGNEKLFF,TGCGCCAGCAGCTTGAGGTCCCCGGGACAGGGTAATGAAAAACTGTTTTTT
TRBV6-2/TRBV6-3,TRBJ2-2,-,-,CASSSGGIGRPTAGELFF,TGTGCCAGCAGTTCAGGGGGGATCGGGAGACCTACGGCCGGGGAGCTGTTTTTT
TRBV7-9,TRBJ1-2,TRBD1,many,CASTGGSTSGYTF,TGTGCCAGCACAGGGGGCTCGACGTCCGGCTACACCTTC
TRBV3-1,TRBJ1-4,TRBD1,many,CASSQVGTGVEKLFF,TGTGCCAGCAGCCAAGTCGGGACAGGGGTCGAAAAACTGTTTTTT
TRBV15,TRBJ1-5,TRBD1,many,CATSPLTGGDQPQHF,TGTGCCACCAGCCCTCTTACAGGGGGCGATCAGCCCCAGCATTTT
TRBV5-1,TRBJ1-1,-,many,CASSLRGRATEAFF,TGCGCCAGCAGCCTCAGGGGCAGGGCCACTGAAGCTTTCTTT
TRBV11-2,TRBJ2-5,TRBD1,once,CASSQNGQGLQETQYF,TGTGCCAGCAGCCAGAACGGACAGGGCCTTCAAGAGACCCAGTACTTC
TRBV6-2/TRBV6-3,TRBJ2-7,-,-,CASSRDPRTEQYF,TGTGCCAGCAGTCGGGACCCGAGGACCGAGCAGTACTTC
TRBV15,TRBJ1-1,-,many,CATSRDYGASTEAFF,TGTGCCACCAGCAGAGATTATGGGGCGTCCACTGAAGCTTTCTTT
TRBV5-1,TRBJ1-2,TRBD1,few,CASSPPRTGGVESGYTF,TGCGCCAGCAGCCCGCCCCGAACAGGGGGAGTCGAGTCTGGCTACACCTTC
TRBV20-1,TRBJ1-5,-,-,CSARGGPSSNQPQHF,TGCAGTGCTAGGGGGGGACCGAGTAGCAATCAGCCCCAGCATTTT
TRBV7-2,TRBJ1-5,TRBD1,-,CASSLVDRNNQPQHF,TGTGCCAGCAGCTTAGTGGACAGGAATAATCAGCCCCAGCATTTT
TRBV24-1,TRBJ2-2,-,many,CATSGPRGRTNTGELFF,TGTGCCACTTCTGGCCCTAGGGGCAGGACGAACACCGGGGAGCTGTTTTTT
TRBV10-3,TRBJ2-4,-,-,CAISESGGRENIQYF,TGTGCCATCAGTGAGTCGGGCGGCAGGGAAAACATTCAGTACTTC
TRBV18,TRBJ1-1,TRBD1,-,CASSRYRGANTEAFF,TGTGCCAGCTCGCGTTACAGGGGCGCTAACACTGAAGCTTTCTTT
TRBV29-1,TRBJ2-1,-,many,CSVEDLGEKGFSRQFF,TGCAGCGTTGAAGATCTCGGGGAAAAGGGGTTCAGTCGGCAGTTCTTC
TRBV28,TRBJ1-5,-,many,CASSLWEGVSNQPQHF,TGTGCCAGCAGTTTATGGGAGGGGGTGAGCAATCAGCCCCAGCATTTT
TRBV19,TRBJ1-5,-,many,CASKQYDQPQHF,TGTGCCAGTAAACAGTACGACCAGCCCCAGCATTTT
TRBV2,TRBJ2-1,-,many,CASSESYNEQFF,TGTGCCAGCAGTGAATCCTACAATGAGCAGTTCTTC
TRBV24-1,TRBJ1-5,TRBD1,few,CATGTGDDQPQHF,TGTGCCACCGGGACAGGGGATGATCAGCCCCAGCATTTT
TRBV9,TRBJ2-1,-,many,CASSVGDSYNEQFF,TGTGCCAGCAGCGTAGGTGACTCCTACAATGAGCAGTTCTTC
TRBV27,TRBJ1-1,-,many,CASTRTSPANTEAFF,TGTGCCAGCACCCGCACCTCCCCAGCGAACACTGAAGCTTTCTTT
TRBV29-1,TRBJ2-2,-,many,CSVAVWEVTGELFF,TGCAGCGTTGCCGTATGGGAGGTCACCGGGGAGCTGTTTTTT
TRBV28,TRBJ2-7,TRBD1,many,CASSSARTGGAVYEQYF,TGTGCCAGCAGTTCCGCCCGGACAGGGGGCGCGGTATACGAGCAGTACTTC
TRBV7-2,TRBJ2-5,-,few,CASSLADRSETQYF,TGTGCCAGCAGCTTAGCTGACAGATCCGAGACCCAGTACTTC
TRBV7-2,TRBJ2-3,-,many,CASSQGRDTQYF,TGTGCCAGCAGCCAAGGGCGAGATACGCAGTATTTT
TRBV10-3,TRBJ2-5,TRBD1,-,CAISEIRTGRTQYF,TGTGCCATCAGTGAGATCCGGACAGGGAGAACCCAGTACTTC
TRBV7-9,TRBJ2-7,TRBD2,few,CASRGAGGPNYERYF,TGTGCCAGCAGGGGAGCGGGAGGGCCAAATTACGAGCGGTACTTC
TRBV19,TRBJ2-1,TRBD2,-,CASSLTSGDSYNEQFF,TGTGCCAGTAGCCTCACTAGCGGGGACTCCTACAATGAGCAGTTCTTC
TRBV3-1,TRBJ2-1,-,many,CASSQQGGPSYNEQFF,TGTGCCAGCAGCCAACAAGGGGGGCCCTCCTACAATGAGCAGTTCTTC
TRBV11-2,TRBJ2-1,TRBD2,many,CASSPTVAGVIEQFF,TGTGCCAGCAGCCCCACTGTAGCGGGAGTTATTGAGCAGTTCTTC
TRBV10-2,TRBJ2-1,-,many,CASRGTGEYNEQFF,TGCGCCAGCAGGGGGACGGGAGAGTACAATGAGCAGTTCTTC
TRBV12-3/TRBV12-4,TRBJ1-5,-,-,CASSFHSGEQYFGPGGNQPQHF,-
TRBV30,TRBJ2-3,TRBD1,many,CAWSRGTGGRLADTQYF,TGTGCCTGGAGTAGAGGGACAGGGGGGAGATTGGCAGATACGCAGTATTTT
TRBV5-1,TRBJ2-3,TRBD2,few,CASSLRTGRGATDTQYF,TGCGCCAGCAGCCTTCGCACTGGGCGGGGGGCCACAGATACGCAGTATTTT
TRBV27,TRBJ1-2,-,-,CASRPADGIYGYTF,TGTGCCAGCAGGCCGGCGGACGGCATCTATGGCTACACCTTC
TRBV15,TRBJ2-5,-,-,CATSPRAGQETQYF,TGTGCCACCAGCCCCCGGGCAGGGCAAGAGACCCAGTACTTC
TRBV4-1,TRBJ1-1,-,-,CASSQASTDEAFF,TGCGCCAGCAGCCAAGCAAGTACCGATGAAGCTTTCTTT
TRBV28,TRBJ2-3,TRBD2,-,CASSLLASGGHTDTQYF,TGTGCCAGCAGTTTATTAGCTAGCGGGGGGCACACAGATACGCAGTATTTT